This TCR beta chain is from a study of OX40 agonist ivuxolimab in advanced cancers. Study details: Each dose-escalation patient presented with hepatocellular carcinoma, melanoma, renal cell or head and neck cancer. Antecedent anti-PD-1, anti-PD-L1 or anti-CTLA-4 therapy was permissible, with around 40% having received some.

V was pared by 5 bases and J by 10 bases, with 21 bases between. This CDR3 spans 15 amino acids. Germline V lookup: CDR1 SGHNT, CDR2 YENEEA. Sequenced by immunoSEQ multiplex PCR; TCRdb stores in-frame clones only, minus some. The data contain about 54,000 clones, roughly four fifths of them singletons. Sequencing was performed on CD4+ or CD8+ T cells sorted from blood, taken in a trial of the OX40 agonist ivuxolimab. The TCR sequence derives from an adult with an advanced solid tumor such as melanoma, head and neck, liver or kidney cancer. The chain combines TRBV11-3 with TRBJ2-1; a possible D gene is TRBD2 (6 bases). The CDR3 sequence: CASSPPGLGKEEQFF. As DNA, the CDR3 is TGTGCCAGCAGCCCACCGGGACTCGGTAAGGAAGAGCAGTTCTTC.